This T cell receptor beta chain was recorded in a study of T cell responses to AZD1222 COVID-19 vaccine. The wider study: Investigators merged groups given second doses at roughly 4 or roughly 12 weeks. Points from the study as a whole: The study found vaccine-associated CD4 TCRs spanning spike, dominant at 160-218 and 743-854. Donors, mostly white British, included more females; clonal diversity was possibly underestimated.

With 0 bases removed from V and 4 bases from J, the gap between germline ends came to 12 bases. The germline V gene has CDR1 MGHRA and CDR2 YSYEKL. This CDR3 is built from 15 residues. With regard to this clone: Its antigen is undetermined.

The assay was immunoSEQ multiplex PCR, and TCRdb's table has in-frame clones only and misses some. The sample lists 150,000 to 200,000 clones, around 94% seen once, with about 0.6% in the top ten. The rearrangement uses TRBV4-1 and TRBJ1-1; D remains unclear. Sample: peripheral blood, taken on day 0 of AZD1222 vaccination. The receptor was isolated from an adult in good health. The CDR3 loop reads CASSQDEVGITEAFF. The DNA for the CDR3 is TGCGCCAGCAGCCAAGATGAGGTCGGTATCACTGAAGCTTTCTTT.